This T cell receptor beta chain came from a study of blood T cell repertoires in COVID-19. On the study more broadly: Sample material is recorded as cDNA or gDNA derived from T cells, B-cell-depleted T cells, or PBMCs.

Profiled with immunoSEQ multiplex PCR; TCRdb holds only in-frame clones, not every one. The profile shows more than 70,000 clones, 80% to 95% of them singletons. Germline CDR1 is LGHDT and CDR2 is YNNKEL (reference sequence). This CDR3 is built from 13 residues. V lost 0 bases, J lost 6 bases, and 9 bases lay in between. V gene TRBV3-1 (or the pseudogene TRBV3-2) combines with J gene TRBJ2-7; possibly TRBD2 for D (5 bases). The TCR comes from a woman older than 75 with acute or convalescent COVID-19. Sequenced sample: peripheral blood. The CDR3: CASSQDRGAEQYF. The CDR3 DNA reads TGTGCCAGCAGCCAAGATCGGGGAGCCGAGCAGTACTTC.